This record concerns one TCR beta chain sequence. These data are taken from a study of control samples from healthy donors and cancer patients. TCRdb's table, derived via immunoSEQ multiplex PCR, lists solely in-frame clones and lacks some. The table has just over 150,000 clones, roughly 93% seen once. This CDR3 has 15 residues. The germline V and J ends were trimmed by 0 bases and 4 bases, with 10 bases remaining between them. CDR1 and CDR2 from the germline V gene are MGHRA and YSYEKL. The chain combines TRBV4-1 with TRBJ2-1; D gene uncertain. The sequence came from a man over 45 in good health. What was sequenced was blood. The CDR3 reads CASSQEVGPYNEQFF. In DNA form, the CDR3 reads TGCGCCAGCAGCCAAGAGGTGGGCCCGTACAATGAGCAGTTCTTC.